A single sample gave rise to the 15 T cell receptor beta chains below, sequenced in a study of blood T cell repertoires in COVID-19. The assay was immunoSEQ multiplex PCR, and TCRdb's table has in-frame clones only and misses some. This sample has 410,000 or so clones; approximately 91% occur once, and the top ten carry less than 2%. Source material: peripheral blood. The source of these receptors is a middle-aged woman with COVID-19, enrolled during active disease.

V and J are TRBV7-8 and TRBJ1-1; D is unclear. The V end lost 2 bases, the J end lost 5 bases, and 12 bases lay between the germline ends. The germline V gene has CDR1 SGHVS and CDR2 FQNEAQ. This CDR3 has 14 amino acids. This CDR3 is CASSLSGGRTEAFF. The CDR3 region has the DNA TGTGCCAGCAGCTTAAGCGGAGGGAGGACTGAAGCTTTCTTT.

The chain carries TRBV25-1 and TRBJ1-3; D not resolved. V was trimmed by 6 bases and J by 0 bases, leaving 12 bases between them. The CDR3 consists of 15 residues. Per germline, CDR1 MGHDK and CDR2 SYGVNS. CDR3 in DNA: TGTGCCAGCAGCGATACGCGGCTCTCTGGAAACACCATATATTTT. Residues: CASSDTRLSGNTIYF.

The chain carries TRBV6-5 and TRBJ1-1, with D uncertain. Trimming left V 6 bases short and J 4 bases short, with 18 bases between. Per germline, CDR1 MNHEY and CDR2 SVGAGI. The CDR3 sequence is 15 residues long. CDR3 residues: CASRATSRVSTEAFF. The CDR3 DNA is TGTGCCAGCAGGGCGACTAGCAGAGTTTCCACTGAAGCTTTCTTT.

V and J are TRBV18 and TRBJ1-2; 10 nucleotides line up with TRBD1. In germline, CDR1 is KGHSH, CDR2 LQKENI. The CDR3 has 18 residues. J was trimmed by 4 bases and V by 3 bases; bases with no gene match: 14. Here the CDR3 DNA reads TGTGCCAGCTCACCTGGCGACAGGGGGCAAATTTTTGGCTATGGCTACACCTTC. Its protein is CASSPGDRGQIFGYGYTF.

This chain links TRBV7-8 with TRBJ1-2, with 10 bases that match TRBD1. This CDR3 spans 14 amino acids. V lost 2 bases and J lost 8; bases outside the gene matches: 5. CDR1 and CDR2 from the germline V gene are SGHVS and FQNEAQ. The CDR3 region has the DNA TGTGCCAGCAGCTTAATTTGGACAGGGGGAGGCTACACCTTC. This translates into CASSLIWTGGGYTF.

The chain couples TRBV6-2 or TRBV6-3 to TRBJ2-1; 12 bases agree with TRBD2. Germline V gene lookup returns CDR1 MNHEY and CDR2 SVGEGT. The CDR3 extends over 18 amino acids. The ends lost 4 bases at V and 0 bases at J; junction bases unmatched: 7. CDR3 DNA: TGTGCCAGCAGTTTCGGACTAGCGGGACTCCGCTCCTACAATGAGCAGTTCTTC. It codes for CASSFGLAGLRSYNEQFF.

This chain uses TRBV28 with TRBJ1-4, with 8 positions matching TRBD1. V lost 3 bases to trimming and J lost 6 bases; unmatched junction nucleotides: 9. The length of the CDR3 is 16 residues. Looked up from germline, CDR1 is MDHEN and CDR2 is SYDVKM. CDR3 amino acids: CASSLKPGQVHEKLFF. CDR3 DNA: TGTGCCAGCAGTTTGAAACCGGGACAGGTACATGAAAAACTGTTTTTT.

The V gene is TRBV7-9, the J gene TRBJ1-5, with D maybe TRBD1 (5 bases). CDR1 SEHNR and CDR2 FQNEAQ come from the germline V gene (reference sequence). The CDR3 consists of 15 residues. V dropped 1 base and J dropped 6 bases, with 13 bases sitting between them. The CDR3 sequence: CASSLDQGGVQPQHF. CDR3 nucleotide sequence: TGTGCCAGCAGCTTAGACCAGGGAGGGGTTCAGCCCCAGCATTTT. The entire variable domain, with the rest obtained from reference TRBV7-9 and TRBJ1-5, is as follows: DTGVSQNPRHKITKRGQNVTFRCDPISEHNRLYWYRQTLGQGPEFLTYFQNEAQLEKSRLLSDRFSAERPKGSFSTLEIQRTEQGDSAMYLCASSLDQGGVQPQHFGDGTRLSIL.

This chain uses TRBV27 with TRBJ1-6; maybe TRBD1 (5 bases). The CDR3 contains 15 residues. Germline-derived CDR1 and CDR2 are MNHEY and SMNVEV (reference sequence). V was cut by 3 bases and J by 10 bases, with 16 bases left in between. As DNA, the CDR3 is TGTGCCAGCAGTTTCGGGTCCAGGGCGGGGTCACCCCTCCACTTT. Protein product: CASSFGSRAGSPLHF.

V is TRBV28 and J is TRBJ2-7; 7 nucleotides line up with TRBD2. The CDR3 has 12 amino acids. J gave up 4 bases and V 10 bases, and 7 bases lay outside the gene matches. Germline CDR1 reads MDHEN; CDR2 reads SYDVKM. DNA for the CDR3: TGTGCCACCGTGGGGGGGACTTACGAGCAGTACTTC. This gives the protein CATVGGTYEQYF.

The J gene is TRBJ1-1, the V gene TRBV11-2; weak D call: TRBD1 (5 bases). CDR1 is SGHAT, CDR2 FQNNGV, per germline. Trimming shortened V by 7 bases and J by 2 bases, and 20 bases separated the two germline ends. This CDR3 is built from 16 residues. As DNA, the CDR3 is TGTGCCAGCACCCAGACGAGTCTGGGGCTAAACACTGAAGCTTTCTTT. Amino acids: CASTQTSLGLNTEAFF. The variable domain in full, completed from reference TRBV11-2 and TRBJ1-1, reads EAGVAQSPRYKIIEKRQSVAFWCNPISGHATLYWYQQILGQGPKLLIQFQNNGVVDDSQLPKDRFSAERLKGVDSTLKIQPAKLEDSAVYLCASTQTSLGLNTEAFFGQGTRLTVV.

In the case of this clone: This same CDR3 is encoded by further DNA sequences in the sample. The chain is built from TRBV28 and TRBJ2-6; the D is unclear. Germline V gene sequence: CDR1 MDHEN, CDR2 SYDVKM. The CDR3 runs to 14 residues. Trimming cost V 4 bases and J 4 bases, with 8 bases left between them. The DNA for the CDR3 is TGTGCCAGCAGTTCTTCCCTGGGGGCCAACGTCCTGACTTTC. It specifies CASSSSLGANVLTF.

V is TRBV27 and J is TRBJ2-1, with 7 bases matching TRBD2. The CDR3 extends over 14 amino acids. After removal of 5 bases from V and 10 bases from J, the junction contained 11 bases not matched to a gene. Germline lookup yields CDR1 MNHEY and CDR2 SMNVEV (reference sequence). The CDR3 DNA reads as TGTGCCAGCAGTAGAGGATCGGGGGGTCGGGAGCAGTTCTTC. Translating it yields CASSRGSGGREQFF.

The chain has TRBV18 and TRBJ2-7, with 7 nucleotides matching TRBD1. The V and J ends lost 4 bases and 0 bases, in that order; junction bases with no gene match: 0. Germline V CDR1 and CDR2: KGHSH, LQKENI. The CDR3 covers 13 residues. CDR3 coding DNA: TGTGCCAGCTCACGGGACAGCTCCTACGAGCAGTACTTC. Protein sequence: CASSRDSSYEQYF.

J is TRBJ2-3 and V is TRBV5-4, with 9 bases lining up with TRBD1. V lost 1 base, J lost 5 bases, and 8 bases stayed unmatched. CDR3 length: 16 residues. CDR1 SGHNT and CDR2 YYREEE come from the germline V gene (reference sequence). DNA for the CDR3: TGTGCCAGCAGCTTGAGCGTGGGACAGGGTTTAGATACGCAGTATTTT. Its translation: CASSLSVGQGLDTQYF.